The 6 T cell receptor beta chains presented below share a single source sample, sequenced in a study of memory CD4+ T cells and cytomegalovirus serostatus. The sort gate was single viable CD3+CD4+CD8-CD45RO+ cells for memory CD4+ T cells. TCRdb's copy holds only in-frame clones and misses some; the assay was immunoSEQ multiplex PCR. The sample yields just under 60,000 clones, around 80% seen once. Sequenced material: memory CD4+ T cells from blood. These receptor sequences come from an adult in good health and CMV-seronegative.

This clone was found once. The chain links TRBV2 to TRBJ1-5; D is unresolved. Trimming removed 2 bases from V and 5 bases from J, with 4 bases in between. Germline V gene sequence: CDR1 SNHLY, CDR2 FYNNEI. The CDR3 runs to 12 residues. In nucleotides, the CDR3 is TGTGCCAGCAGTGAAACCCATCAGCCCCAGCATTTT. This gives the protein CASSETHQPQHF.

The V and J genes are TRBV28 and TRBJ1-5; D is possibly TRBD1 (5 bases). Germline values: CDR1 MDHEN, CDR2 SYDVKM. V was trimmed by 3 bases and J by 2 bases, leaving 8 bases between them. The CDR3 is 14 amino acids. The CDR3 region has the DNA TGTGCCAGCAGTTTGACACAGGGCAATCAGCCCCAGCATTTT. Its translation is CASSLTQGNQPQHF.

The chain recombines TRBV5-5 with TRBJ2-7, with TRBD2 matching 7 bases. With V trimmed by 0 bases and J by 3 bases, 6 bases remained unmatched. There are 15 residues in the CDR3. The germline V gene encodes CDR1 SGHKS and CDR2 YYEKEE (reference sequence). As DNA, the CDR3 is TGTGCCAGCAGCTTGGAATCGGTAGCGGGCTACGAGCAGTACTTC. Amino acids: CASSLESVAGYEQYF.

This chain joins TRBV2 and TRBJ1-5, with D tentatively TRBD1 (6 bases). The CDR3 is 14 residues long. The V gene's germline CDR1 is SNHLY and CDR2 FYNNEI. The V end lost 5 bases, the J end lost 7 bases, and 15 bases lay between the germline ends. The CDR3 reads CASSPQGRGQPQHF. CDR3 bases: TGTGCCAGCAGTCCTCAGGGGAGGGGACAGCCCCAGCATTTT.

The genes are TRBV6-6 and TRBJ2-3; a possible D gene is TRBD2 (6 bases). The CDR3 is made up of 15 amino acids. V lost 2 bases and J 4 bases, leaving 13 bases between the germline ends. Germline V gives CDR1 MNHNY, CDR2 SVGAGI (reference sequence). The CDR3 loop reads CASSYAGSGADTQYF. The CDR3 region has the DNA TGTGCCAGCAGTTACGCGGGATCTGGGGCAGATACGCAGTATTTT.

This clone was detected a few times. The chain combines TRBV9 with TRBJ1-3; tentative D call: TRBD1 (5 bases). The CDR3 sequence is 12 residues long. V was clipped by 10 bases and J by 4 bases, with 12 bases between them. Per the germline V gene, CDR1 is SGDLS and CDR2 is YYNGEE. CDR3 amino acids: CADMGGGNTIYF. The CDR3 nucleotides read TGTGCCGACATGGGGGGAGGAAACACCATATATTTT.